This T cell receptor beta chain was recorded in a study of blood T cells in healthy people across ages. V was clipped by 5 bases and J by 3 bases, with 7 bases between them. The CDR3 consists of 12 residues. CDR1 and CDR2 from the germline V gene are MNHNY and SVGAGI (reference sequence). The table lists this clonotype with a few counts. Samples each yielded at least 6 micrograms of total RNA. Through a sample-barcoded 5' primer and a J-beta primer mix, a second PCR was run for about 6 to 11 cycles. TCRdb ran MiXCR on the 5' RACE reads and lists one entry per CDR3 protein. The sample consists of hundreds of thousands of distinct CDR3 sequences, roughly 24% of them appearing once. These data also formed part of another study, on T cells of mothers and their children. This second study says: Per 15 ul, 1.5 ug of RNA was used, with all extracted RNA going into cDNA synthesis.

The TCR comes from a boy aged 5-17 years in good health. The V and J genes are TRBV6-6 and TRBJ1-1; D uncertain. The sequencing input was blood. The CDR3 nucleotides read TGTGCCAGCAGTAACCCCGACACTGAAGCTTTCTTT. Residues: CASSNPDTEAFF.